The 17 T cell receptor beta chains below all came from one sample that was sequenced in a study of T cell responses to AZD1222 COVID-19 vaccine. Here immunoSEQ multiplex PCR was the method, and the copy in TCRdb shows in-frame clones only, minus some. The profile shows approximately 72,000 clones, about 88% of them singletons. Material: peripheral blood, obtained 28 days after the second AZD1222 dose. Source of these receptors: an adult who received the AZD1222 COVID-19 vaccine.

The chain has TRBV5-1 and TRBJ2-7; TRBD1 matches 11 bases. V lost 5 bases, J lost 4 bases, and 5 bases stayed unmatched. CDR1 and CDR2 (germline): SGHRS, YFSETQ. This CDR3 has 14 residues. CDR3 region: CASRFGQGAYEQYF. As DNA, the CDR3 is TGCGCCAGCAGATTCGGACAGGGGGCTTACGAGCAGTACTTC.

The chain recombines TRBV9 with TRBJ1-2; D not certain. This CDR3 is 14 amino acids long. Trimming stripped 0 bases from V and 6 bases from J, with 12 bases between. Germline V gene lookup returns CDR1 SGDLS and CDR2 YYNGEE. The CDR3 sequence is CASSVDGRGNGYTF. In DNA form, the CDR3 reads TGTGCCAGCAGCGTAGACGGCAGAGGCAATGGCTACACCTTC.

V and J are TRBV14 and TRBJ1-2; D uncertain. The CDR3 consists of 14 residues. Trimming pared 0 bases from V and 7 bases from J, leaving 12 bases between. The germline gives CDR1 SGHDN, CDR2 FVKESK. The CDR3 DNA sequence: TGTGCCAGCAGCCAAGATCGTGTACTGAGTGGCTACACCTTC. Translation gives CASSQDRVLSGYTF.

This clone came up once. The chain employs TRBV12-3 or TRBV12-4 and TRBJ1-2; D unclear. The CDR3 contains 13 residues. V lost 3 bases and J lost 4, with 9 bases in between. The CDR3 loop reads CASSLTVLYGYTF. The DNA of the CDR3 is TGTGCCAGCAGTTTGACGGTGCTCTATGGCTACACCTTC.

The CDR3 DNA reads TGTGCCAGCAGTGGGACAGTCATGAACACTGAAGCTTTCTTT. This gives the protein CASSGTVMNTEAFF. This chain joins TRBV27 and TRBJ1-1; TRBD1 aligns across 7 bases. The V gene's germline CDR1 is MNHEY and CDR2 SMNVEV (reference sequence). The ends lost 5 bases at V and 0 bases at J; junction bases unmatched: 3. The CDR3 length is 14 residues.

The chain combines TRBV3-1 (or the pseudogene TRBV3-2) with TRBJ1-2; D is unclear. V lost 4 bases and J 6 bases, leaving 12 bases between the germline ends. The CDR3 covers 13 residues. The germline V gene encodes CDR1 LGHDT and CDR2 YNNKEL (reference sequence). As DNA, the CDR3 is TGTGCCAGCAGCCCGAAGGCGGATAATGGCTACACCTTC. Translated: CASSPKADNGYTF.

The chain recombines TRBV21-1 with TRBJ2-7; no DNA check was done on the table's D call, TRBD1. TRBV21-1 is a recognized pseudogene. The CDR3 sequence is 19 residues long. CDR3 bases: TGTGCCAGCAGTATGCTCCGGGACAGGGTCGCGGGGAGCTCCTACGAGCAGTACTTC. Encoded protein: CASSMLRDRVAGSSYEQYF.

This clone is a singleton in its sample. The chain is built from TRBV6-5 and TRBJ1-4, with TRBD1 matching over 9 bases. CDR1 MNHEY and CDR2 SVGAGI come from the germline V gene. Trimming took 6 bases from V and 5 from J; bases not matched to a gene: 7. This CDR3 has 15 residues. The CDR3 DNA reads TGTGCCAGCAGGGACACAGGGGGCATCAATGAAAAACTGTTTTTT. Translated: CASRDTGGINEKLFF.

The gene calls are TRBV4-1 and TRBJ2-2; D call uncertain. With 8 bases removed from V and 9 bases from J, the gap between germline ends came to 13 bases. Per germline, CDR1 MGHRA and CDR2 YSYEKL. The CDR3 has 12 residues. This CDR3 is CASPIRNRELFF. CDR3 bases: TGCGCCAGCCCGATACGAAACAGGGAGCTGTTTTTT.

V is TRBV6-5 and J is TRBJ1-3, with D perhaps matching TRBD1 (5 bases). Germline CDR1 is MNHEY and CDR2 is SVGAGI. With 6 bases removed from V and 4 bases from J, the gap between germline ends came to 16 bases. The CDR3 runs to 15 residues. CDR3 residues: CASSQTREGGNTIYF. The CDR3 nucleotides read TGTGCCAGCAGCCAAACCCGGGAGGGGGGAAACACCATATATTTT.

CDR3 sequence reads: CASRGGSYNEQFF. CDR3 coding DNA: TGTGCCAGCAGGGGGGGCTCCTACAATGAGCAGTTCTTC. This chain links TRBV28 with TRBJ2-1; possibly TRBD2 for D (6 bases). V was cut by 6 bases and J by 0 bases, with 6 bases left in between. Germline V gene data show CDR1 as MDHEN and CDR2 as SYDVKM. The CDR3 runs 13 residues.

This clone is a singleton in its sample. The chain links TRBV5-1 to TRBJ1-3; TRBD1 matches 8 bases. Germline V lookup: CDR1 SGHRS, CDR2 YFSETQ. Losses at the gene ends were 1 base for V and 4 bases for J; bases not matched to a gene: 4. The CDR3 is made up of 15 amino acids. CDR3 region: CASSLQGANGNTIYF. CDR3 DNA: TGCGCCAGCAGCTTGCAGGGGGCGAACGGAAACACCATATATTTT.

The V gene is TRBV19, the J gene TRBJ1-2; D may be TRBD1 (5 bases). Germline V CDR1 and CDR2: LNHDA, SQIVND (reference sequence). The V end was cut by 4 bases, the J end by 6 bases, with 15 bases between. The CDR3 contains 14 residues. Written as DNA, the CDR3 is TGTGCCAGTAGTAGGGACCGCTCTGGGGATGGCTACACCTTC. This codes for CASSRDRSGDGYTF.

CDR3 coding DNA: TGTGCCAGCAGCAAAGGTAGGGCGCAGCCCCAGCATTTT. Protein: CASSKGRAQPQHF. V and J are TRBV21-1 and TRBJ1-5. TRBV21-1 is flagged as a pseudogene. This CDR3 region has 13 residues.

CDR3 bases: TGTGCCATCAGTAAGACAGGGGAAAGCTCCTACAATGAGCAGTTCTTC. Its translation is CAISKTGESSYNEQFF. The V call is TRBV10-3, the J call TRBJ2-1, with 8 bases identical to TRBD1. Germline V gives CDR1 ENHRY, CDR2 SYGVKD. The CDR3 extends over 16 amino acids. V was pared by 5 bases and J by 0 bases, with 6 bases of the junction left unmatched.

This clone was picked up one time. The chain is built from TRBV30 and TRBJ2-7; D is possibly TRBD1 (5 bases). Germline V gene sequence: CDR1 GTSNPN, CDR2 SVGIG (reference sequence). The CDR3 extends over 14 amino acids. V was shortened by 7 bases and J by 6 bases, with 22 bases between the two germline ends. The CDR3, as DNA: TGTGCCTTAAATAACCCCCAGGGATCCAGCGAGCAGTACTTC. Encoded protein: CALNNPQGSSEQYF.

The chain recombines TRBV6-5 with TRBJ2-3; unclear D gene. Deletions cut 6 bases from V and 0 bases from J, with 10 bases between. From germline, CDR1 is MNHEY and CDR2 SVGAGI. This CDR3 contains 14 residues. CDR3 DNA: TGTGCCAGCAGCTCCAGAGATAGCACAGATACGCAGTATTTT. Its protein is CASSSRDSTDTQYF.